Below, 31 T cell receptor beta chains from the same sample are listed, as sequenced in a study of shared T cell receptors in the human thymus. Using immunoSEQ multiplex PCR, the repertoire was profiled, and TCRdb retains in-frame clones only, with some absent. The sample has some 640,000 clones, roughly 86% seen once; the top ten hold about 0.0094%. These data are also associated with another study on human thymus T cells.

What was sequenced was thymocytes. Every receptor here comes from a boy less than two years old with a congenital heart defect.

The rearrangement links TRBV6-5 to TRBJ2-7, with 9 bases lining up with TRBD2. V was clipped by 6 bases and J by 2 bases; unmatched bases: 8. From germline, CDR1 is MNHEY and CDR2 SVGAGI. The CDR3 consists of 15 residues. The CDR3 is CASRSGTSSPYEQYF. The CDR3 DNA reads as TGTGCCAGCAGATCCGGGACTAGCAGTCCCTACGAGCAGTACTTC.

The rearrangement joins TRBV7-9 to TRBJ1-3, with D perhaps TRBD1 (5 bases). The CDR3 sequence is 17 residues long. Germline V lookup: CDR1 SEHNR, CDR2 FQNEAQ (reference sequence). Trimming shortened V by 2 bases and J by 0 bases, and 14 bases separated the two germline ends. The CDR3 sequence: CASSLIDSLSSGNTIYF. CDR3 nucleotide sequence: TGTGCCAGCAGCTTAATCGACAGCCTATCCTCTGGAAACACCATATATTTT.

The J gene is TRBJ2-1, the V gene TRBV11-2; perhaps TRBD1 as D (6 bases). From germline, CDR1 is SGHAT and CDR2 FQNNGV. The CDR3 covers 17 residues. V was pared by 2 bases and J by 0 bases, with 14 bases between. The CDR3: CASSLSAGVPSYNEQFF. The CDR3 DNA reads as TGTGCCAGCAGCTTATCGGCAGGGGTCCCCTCCTACAATGAGCAGTTCTTC.

The gene calls are TRBV7-9 and TRBJ2-7, with 7 bases fitting TRBD1. Per the germline V gene, CDR1 is SEHNR and CDR2 is FQNEAQ (reference sequence). This CDR3 spans 17 amino acids. V shed 1 base, J shed 2 bases, and the junction held 11 bases outside the gene matches. CDR3 DNA sequence: TGTGCCAGCAGCTTAGGAATACAGACAGGGATAACCTACGAGCAGTACTTC. Translated: CASSLGIQTGITYEQYF.

The chain has TRBV27 and TRBJ2-7, with a possible D match to TRBD1 (5 bases). With 7 bases removed from V and 2 bases from J, the gap between germline ends came to 21 bases. Germline CDR1 MNHEY, CDR2 SMNVEV (reference sequence). The CDR3 is made up of 16 amino acids. This CDR3 reads CASTSTAPNSPYEQYF. As DNA, the CDR3 is TGTGCCAGCACCTCGACAGCCCCGAACTCACCCTACGAGCAGTACTTC.

V and J are TRBV5-1 and TRBJ2-3; unclear D gene. The V gene lost 1 base and the J gene lost 1 base, with 7 bases spanning the gap. Germline CDR1 SGHRS, CDR2 YFSETQ. CDR3 length: 14 residues. This CDR3 is CASSLSVGTDTQYF. Here the CDR3 DNA reads TGCGCCAGCAGCTTGTCGGTGGGCACAGATACGCAGTATTTT. The entire variable domain, with the rest obtained from reference TRBV5-1 and TRBJ2-3, is as follows: KAGVTQTPRYLIKTRGQQVTLSCSPISGHRSVSWYQQTPGQGLQFLFEYFSETQRNKGNFPGRFSGRQFSNSRSEMNVSTLELGDSALYLCASSLSVGTDTQYFGPGTRLTVL.

V gene TRBV4-1 combines with J gene TRBJ1-1, with D hard to call. CDR1 is MGHRA and CDR2 is YSYEKL in the germline V gene. The length of the CDR3 is 18 residues. V was trimmed by 2 bases and J by 5 bases, leaving 24 bases between them. As DNA, the CDR3 is TGCGCCAGCAGCCAATGTCCCGACCCGCGGGCTGGGAGGACTGAAGCTTTCTTT. It translates to CASSQCPDPRAGRTEAFF.

The CDR3 loop is CASSFEDRDNYGYTF. In nucleotides, the CDR3 is TGTGCCAGCAGTTTCGAGGACAGGGATAACTATGGCTACACCTTC. V and J are TRBV2 and TRBJ1-2; 8 nucleotides align to TRBD1. The CDR3 has 15 amino acids. J gave up 1 base and V 5 bases, and 6 bases lay outside the gene matches. Germline V gene data show CDR1 as SNHLY and CDR2 as FYNNEI.

This rearrangement joins TRBV28 to TRBJ1-4; a weak D match, TRBD1 (6 bases). V lost 6 bases to trimming and J lost 1 base, with 18 bases between them. This CDR3 has 17 residues. CDR1 is MDHEN and CDR2 is SYDVKM in the germline V gene. The CDR3, as DNA: TGTGCCAGCAGCCTGGACAGAACAATTCGAACTAATGAAAAACTGTTTTTT. Encoded protein: CASSLDRTIRTNEKLFF.

A single count supports this clone. The J gene is TRBJ2-7, the V gene TRBV27; 11 bases are a match to TRBD1. CDR3 length: 19 amino acids. Looked up from germline, CDR1 is MNHEY and CDR2 is SMNVEV (reference sequence). Losses at the gene ends were 5 bases for V and 4 bases for J; bases not matched to a gene: 19. This chain's CDR3 is CASSTLTGQGATLGYEQYF. CDR3 bases: TGTGCCAGCAGTACCTTAACCGGACAGGGGGCGACTCTCGGGTACGAGCAGTACTTC.

The chain combines TRBV4-1 with TRBJ1-1; 9 bases agree with TRBD1. Unmatched junction bases numbered 14, after V lost 0 bases and J lost 6 bases. CDR1 and CDR2 (germline): MGHRA, YSYEKL. The CDR3 totals 18 residues. CDR3 DNA sequence: TGCGCCAGCAGCCAAGACTCGCCCGGGACAGGGAGTGTACCTGAAGCTTTCTTT. Encoded protein: CASSQDSPGTGSVPEAFF.

This chain links TRBV15 with TRBJ2-5; D may be TRBD2 (6 bases). V lost 9 bases and J lost 2, with 13 bases in between. CDR3 length: 13 amino acids. The germline V gene has CDR1 LNHNV and CDR2 YYDKDF (reference sequence). The CDR3 loop reads CATCSGDQETQYF. CDR3 nucleotides: TGTGCCACTTGTTCGGGGGATCAAGAGACCCAGTACTTC.

Of note for this clone: This specimen includes other DNA sequences encoding the same CDR3. The chain combines TRBV5-1 with TRBJ2-5; D is undetermined. Germline V gene sequence: CDR1 SGHRS, CDR2 YFSETQ. The length of the CDR3 is 13 residues. V gave up 0 bases and J gave up 3 bases, with 6 bases separating them. The CDR3 spells CASSLVAEETQYF. CDR3 nucleotides: TGCGCCAGCAGCTTGGTAGCCGAAGAGACCCAGTACTTC.

This rearrangement joins TRBV7-6 to TRBJ2-7, with 7 nucleotides matching TRBD1. This CDR3 region has 16 residues. V lost 1 base and J lost 6; bases outside the gene matches: 12. The V gene's germline CDR1 is SGHVS and CDR2 FNYEAQ. For the CDR3, the DNA is TGTGCCAGCAGCTTAGAGGCGCTAGACAGGGTGGGCGAGCAGTACTTC. It translates to CASSLEALDRVGEQYF.

The rearrangement joins TRBV2 to TRBJ2-6, with 7 bases matching TRBD1. V was clipped by 6 bases and J by 4 bases; unmatched bases: 3. The length of the CDR3 is 14 residues. The germline gives CDR1 SNHLY, CDR2 FYNNEI. This CDR3 reads CASRDREGANVLTF. The CDR3 nucleotides read TGTGCCAGCAGAGACAGGGAGGGGGCCAACGTCCTGACTTTC.

The rearrangement links TRBV4-1 to TRBJ2-1, with TRBD1 matching over 7 bases. Trimming at V came to 6 bases and at J to 6 bases, leaving 20 bases not matched to a gene. The CDR3 spans 18 residues. Germline V gives CDR1 MGHRA, CDR2 YSYEKL. CDR3 protein: CASSRDSQTYMSTNEQFF. As DNA, the CDR3 is TGCGCCAGCAGTCGGGACAGCCAAACCTATATGAGTACCAATGAGCAGTTCTTC.

The V call is TRBV19, the J call TRBJ2-5; 7 nucleotides align to TRBD2. This CDR3 has 15 amino acids. Germline loops: CDR1 LNHDA, CDR2 SQIVND (reference sequence). V shed 6 bases and J 5 bases; nucleotides not matched to a gene: 12. CDR3 sequence: CASSMKLAKPETQYF. Here the CDR3 DNA reads TGTGCCAGTAGCATGAAACTAGCGAAGCCGGAGACCCAGTACTTC. The full variable domain, completed using reference TRBV19 and TRBJ2-5, is DGGITQSPKYLFRKEGQNVTLSCEQNLNHDAMYWYRQDPGQGLRLIYYSQIVNDFQKGDIAEGYSVSREKKESFPLTVTSAQKNPTAFYLCASSMKLAKPETQYFGPGTRLLVL.

The gene calls are TRBV6-1 and TRBJ2-5; TRBD2 agrees at 8 bases. Trimming removed 2 bases from V and 3 bases from J; junction bases left unmatched: 5. The germline gives CDR1 MNHNS, CDR2 SASEGT. CDR3 length: 15 amino acids. Here the CDR3 reads CASSESDGGEETQYF. The CDR3, as DNA: TGTGCCAGCAGTGAATCTGACGGGGGGGAAGAGACCCAGTACTTC.

The rearrangement joins TRBV11-2 to TRBJ1-2, with TRBD1 as a possible D gene (5 bases). The V gene's germline CDR1 is SGHAT and CDR2 FQNNGV. Trimming cost V 0 bases and J 8 bases, with 16 bases left between them. The CDR3 contains 15 residues. CDR3: CASSLESPPGGGYTF. The CDR3 DNA reads as TGTGCCAGCAGCTTAGAGAGTCCCCCGGGGGGAGGCTACACCTTC.

In its sample, this clone was seen once. This chain links TRBV30 with TRBJ1-4, with 7 bases fitting TRBD1. The V segment lost 0 bases and the J segment 3 bases; nucleotides outside the gene matches: 4. CDR3 length: 15 residues. The germline gives CDR1 GTSNPN, CDR2 SVGIG (reference sequence). DNA of the CDR3: TGTGCCTGGAGTGTGTTGGGGACAGCTAATGAAAAACTGTTTTTT. Protein sequence: CAWSVLGTANEKLFF.

The chain has TRBV29-1 and TRBJ2-3; TRBD2 aligns across 11 bases. Germline trimming cut 3 bases from V and 2 bases from J; bases unmatched to any gene: 4. In germline, CDR1 is SQVTM, CDR2 ANQGSEA. The CDR3 loop spans 15 amino acids. DNA of the CDR3: TGCAGCGTTGAGTCTAGCGGGGGGAACACAGATACGCAGTATTTT. It encodes CSVESSGGNTDTQYF.

Only a few counts were recorded for this clone. The chain links TRBV6-5 to TRBJ1-2; TRBD1 matches at 8 bases. Germline V gene data show CDR1 as MNHEY and CDR2 as SVGAGI. CDR3 length equals 13 residues. Unmatched junction bases numbered 8, after V lost 9 bases and J lost 5 bases. CDR3 sequence reads: CASTPDRDYGYTF. CDR3 in DNA: TGTGCCAGTACCCCGGACAGGGATTATGGCTACACCTTC.

The chain employs TRBV5-5 and TRBJ2-5; D is undetermined. The CDR3 runs to 10 residues. V was pared by 6 bases and J by 5 bases, with 5 bases between. Germline V lookup: CDR1 SGHKS, CDR2 YYEKEE (reference sequence). The CDR3 coding sequence is TGTGCCAGCAACAAGGAGACCCAGTACTTC. Its protein product is CASNKETQYF.

A single count supports this clone. This chain links TRBV19 with TRBJ1-2, with D possibly matching TRBD1 (6 bases). Germline CDR1 reads LNHDA; CDR2 reads SQIVND (reference sequence). The CDR3 covers 14 residues. Between the trimmed V and J ends, which lost 0 bases and 4 bases, there was a span of 9 bases. The CDR3 is CASSIEMTGYGYTF. CDR3 sequence (DNA): TGTGCCAGTAGTATAGAAATGACAGGCTATGGCTACACCTTC. Variable domain in full (rest from reference TRBV19 and TRBJ1-2): DGGITQSPKYLFRKEGQNVTLSCEQNLNHDAMYWYRQDPGQGLRLIYYSQIVNDFQKGDIAEGYSVSREKKESFPLTVTSAQKNPTAFYLCASSIEMTGYGYTFGSGTRLTVV.

V usage is TRBV7-2 and J usage is TRBJ2-5; 8 bases match TRBD2. Per germline, CDR1 SGHTA and CDR2 FQGNSA. The V segment lost 0 bases and the J segment 5 bases; nucleotides outside the gene matches: 5. This CDR3 is built from 15 residues. The chain's CDR3 is CASSLATGGFETQYF. CDR3 nucleotides: TGTGCCAGCAGCTTAGCCACGGGGGGGTTCGAGACCCAGTACTTC.

This clone came up once. V and J are TRBV9 and TRBJ2-5, with 7 bases lining up with TRBD1. Trimming took 0 bases from V and 4 from J; bases not matched to a gene: 0. The germline gives CDR1 SGDLS, CDR2 YYNGEE. This CDR3 has 13 amino acids. CDR3 protein: CASSVDRGETQYF. CDR3 nucleotide sequence: TGTGCCAGCAGCGTAGACAGGGGAGAGACCCAGTACTTC.

The chain couples TRBV9 to TRBJ2-5, with 8 bases identical to TRBD1. This CDR3 is 15 amino acids long. The V gene end was trimmed by 0 bases and the J gene end by 5 bases; junction bases not matched to a gene: 6. Germline CDR1 reads SGDLS; CDR2 reads YYNGEE. CDR3 sequence: CASSVGDRLGETQYF. CDR3 bases: TGTGCCAGCAGCGTAGGGGACAGGCTCGGGGAGACCCAGTACTTC.

The V and J genes are TRBV29-1 and TRBJ2-3, with D maybe TRBD2 (5 bases). Germline values: CDR1 SQVTM, CDR2 ANQGSEA. V shed 4 bases and J shed 6 bases, with 11 bases lying between them. The CDR3 has 12 amino acids. CDR3 DNA sequence: TGCAGCGTTGGTCCTAGCCGGGATACGCAGTATTTT. As protein: CSVGPSRDTQYF.

This clone has a single count. The CDR3 nucleotides are TGTGCCAGCAGCCAAGATGCGGCCAATCGATGTACCTACGAGCAGTACTTC. Its protein product is CASSQDAANRCTYEQYF. The V and J genes are TRBV4-2 and TRBJ2-7; D ambiguous. The V gene lost 0 bases and the J gene lost 2 bases, with 17 bases spanning the gap. Germline values: CDR1 LGHNA, CDR2 YNFKEQ. The CDR3 has 17 residues.

The rearrangement uses TRBV15 and TRBJ2-1; no reliable D call. There are 19 residues in the CDR3. V was shortened by 1 base and J by 0 bases, with 19 bases between the two germline ends. Germline CDR1 LNHNV, CDR2 YYDKDF (reference sequence). This CDR3 reads CATSRARPRQTNSYNEQFF. CDR3 DNA: TGTGCCACCAGCAGAGCTCGGCCGCGGCAGACGAACTCCTACAATGAGCAGTTCTTC.

The gene calls are TRBV7-2 and TRBJ1-2, with D unclear. CDR1 and CDR2 from the germline V gene are SGHTA and FQGNSA. The V and J ends lost 0 bases and 4 bases respectively, with 6 bases between them. The CDR3 consists of 13 residues. The CDR3 DNA follows: TGTGCCAGCAGCTTAGCGAGAATCTATGGCTACACCTTC. Residues: CASSLARIYGYTF.